This T cell receptor beta chain was recorded in a study of shared clonotypes between healthy human individuals. Overall study context: Two women and a few men aged 18 to 49 served as donors.

Sequenced by immunoSEQ multiplex PCR; TCRdb stores in-frame clones only, minus some. The data hold about 2 million clones, with 85% to 95% observed a single time. As defined, naive CD8 cells were CD45RO-negative and positively selected for CCR7, with terminally differentiated effector memory CD45RA+ cells excluded. Trimming cost V 0 bases and J 4 bases; bases outside gene matches: 9. Germline V gives CDR1 SGDLS, CDR2 YYNGEE. The CDR3 length is 16 residues. This sequence joins TRBV9 and TRBJ2-7, with 8 bases fitting TRBD2. The sequencing input was naive CD8+ T cells sorted from blood. This TCR was sampled from a young man in good health. The DNA for the CDR3 is TGTGCCAGCAGCGTAGGAGGCGGCGGGGGGAGGTACGAGCAGTACTTC. Translated, it gives CASSVGGGGGRYEQYF.